The T cell receptor beta chain described here comes from a study of human T cells and chemical hapten exposure. The overall study: Cases of alopecia areata, totalis or universalis occurred in a predominantly female patient group.

V lost 2 bases and J 6 bases, leaving 8 bases between the germline ends. CDR3 length: 13 residues. Per germline, CDR1 KGHSH and CDR2 LQKENI. Study findings and constraints: Higher patch test scores went with higher counts of PT1 expanded TCRs. TCRs at high frequency, those above 1 in 1000, did not change with DPC sensitization.

Sample time point: patch test 1, 2 weeks after DPC sensitization. Indicated treatment: therapeutic diphenylcyclopropenone sensitization with weekly scalp DPC. A single record per CDR3 protein comes from TCRdb applying MiXCR to the RACE reads. This sample has around 380,000 distinct CDR3 sequences; more than 4.5% occur once, and the top ten carry under 3%. This clonotype occurred many times. Its target is unknown. This TCR came from a woman between 50 and 59 years old with alopecia areata. Some clones in this sample may be carry-over from other donors' samples. The chain joins TRBV18 to TRBJ2-1, with unresolved D. This material consisted of whole blood, taken in connection with sensitization to the hapten diphenylcyclopropenone (DPC). The CDR3, as DNA: TGTGCCAGCTCACCAATGAGTGGCAATGAGCAGTTCTTC. Amino acids: CASSPMSGNEQFF.